This TCR beta chain was sequenced in a study of T cell responses to AZD1222 COVID-19 vaccine. Repertoires were generated with immunoSEQ multiplex PCR, while TCRdb's copy carries only in-frame clones and drops some. This table has about 100,000 clones, approximately 90% appearing once. The CDR3 covers 13 residues. Trimming removed 6 bases from V and 6 bases from J, with 12 bases in between. Germline V gives CDR1 SGHTA, CDR2 FQGNSA. This TCR was sampled from an adult in good health. This sample comprised peripheral blood, obtained on day 0 of AZD1222 vaccination. The rearrangement joins TRBV7-2 to TRBJ2-1; the D gene could be TRBD1 or TRBD2 (5 bases each). The CDR3 bases are TGTGCCAGCAGGGCCACGAGGGGCAATGAGCAGTTCTTC. Translating it yields CASRATRGNEQFF.